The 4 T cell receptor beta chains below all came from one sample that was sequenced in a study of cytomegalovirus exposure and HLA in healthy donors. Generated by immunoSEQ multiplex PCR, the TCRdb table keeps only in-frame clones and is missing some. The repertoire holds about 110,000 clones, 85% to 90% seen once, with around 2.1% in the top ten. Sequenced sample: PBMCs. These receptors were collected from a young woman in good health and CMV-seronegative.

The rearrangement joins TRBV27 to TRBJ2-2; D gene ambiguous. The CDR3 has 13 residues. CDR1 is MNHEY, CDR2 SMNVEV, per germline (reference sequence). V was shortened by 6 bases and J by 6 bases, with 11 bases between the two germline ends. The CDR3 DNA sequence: TGTGCCAGCAGCCCACTCACCTCCGGGGAGCTGTTTTTT. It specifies CASSPLTSGELFF.

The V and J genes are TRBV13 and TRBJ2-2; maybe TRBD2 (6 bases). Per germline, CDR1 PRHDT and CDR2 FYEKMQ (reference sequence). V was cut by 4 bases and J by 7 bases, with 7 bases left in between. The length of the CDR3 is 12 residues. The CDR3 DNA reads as TGTGCCAGCAGCTGGACTAACGGGGAGCTGTTTTTT. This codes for CASSWTNGELFF.

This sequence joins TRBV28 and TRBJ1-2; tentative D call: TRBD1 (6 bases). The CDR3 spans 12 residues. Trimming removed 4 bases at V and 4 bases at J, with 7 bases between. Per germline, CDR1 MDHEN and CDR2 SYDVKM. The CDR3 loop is CASSWTAYGYTF. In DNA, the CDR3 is TGTGCCAGCAGTTGGACAGCCTATGGCTACACCTTC.

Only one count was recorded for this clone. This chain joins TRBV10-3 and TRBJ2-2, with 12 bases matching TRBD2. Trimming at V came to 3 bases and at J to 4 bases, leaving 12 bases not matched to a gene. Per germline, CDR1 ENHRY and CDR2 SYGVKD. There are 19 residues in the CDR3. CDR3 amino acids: CAISDQSPSGGGSTGELFF. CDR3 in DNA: TGTGCCATCAGTGATCAGTCCCCTAGCGGGGGGGGATCCACCGGGGAGCTGTTTTTT.